The T cell receptor (beta chain) under discussion was sequenced for a study of blood T cell repertoires in COVID-19. Trimming cost V 1 base and J 0 bases, with 10 bases left between them. CDR3 size: 15 residues. In germline, CDR1 is SGHAT, CDR2 FQNNGV. In the authors' methods: Estimation of nucleated cell counts relied on the amplification of reference gene primers. Here immunoSEQ multiplex PCR was the method, and the copy in TCRdb shows in-frame clones only, minus some. The V and J calls and the clone size are those of that table, but D and trimming were determined from the DNA. The sample records 100,000 to 150,000 clones, approximately 90% being singletons.

Material: peripheral blood. The TCR originated in a man between 45 and 60 years old with active or convalescent COVID-19. V usage is TRBV11-2 and J usage is TRBJ2-7; D not resolved. The CDR3 sequence: CASSLVEARSYEQYF. CDR3 sequence (DNA): TGTGCCAGCAGCTTAGTTGAGGCCCGCTCCTACGAGCAGTACTTC.